This record concerns one T cell receptor beta chain sequence. Its cognate antigen is unknown. This sample is drawn from a study of CD8+ T cells in alopecia areata. For the study at large: Tofacitinib continued for 6 to 18 months and was then withheld for 6 months. Broader study findings: Because one nonresponder was included, the link of baseline CD8+ expansion to response is considered uncertain. Persistence during tofacitinib was seen for many expanded lesional clones in scalp and blood. Within the top 100, expanded CD8+ clones significantly decreased with tofacitinib, as did scalp clonality.

V shed 8 bases and J shed 6 bases, with 13 bases lying between them. The CDR3 sequence is 13 residues long. Germline CDR1 reads MGHDK; CDR2 reads SYGVNS. In each case, RNA was isolated and then reverse transcribed into cDNA as the sequencing template. TCRdb's table, derived via immunoSEQ multiplex PCR, lists solely in-frame clones and lacks some. Of under 250,000 clones in the sample, under 70% were seen once. The treatment is: oral pan-JAK inhibitor, 5-10 mg twice daily. This sequence joins TRBV25-1 and TRBJ1-4; a possible D gene is TRBD1 (5 bases). This sequence was found in a human donor with alopecia areata. The sample in question was CD4+ T cells sorted from blood, obtained between weeks 44 and 45, from a patient treated with tofacitinib. The CDR3: CASEGTFDEKLFF. CDR3 sequence (DNA): TGTGCCAGCGAGGGGACGTTCGATGAAAAACTGTTTTTT.